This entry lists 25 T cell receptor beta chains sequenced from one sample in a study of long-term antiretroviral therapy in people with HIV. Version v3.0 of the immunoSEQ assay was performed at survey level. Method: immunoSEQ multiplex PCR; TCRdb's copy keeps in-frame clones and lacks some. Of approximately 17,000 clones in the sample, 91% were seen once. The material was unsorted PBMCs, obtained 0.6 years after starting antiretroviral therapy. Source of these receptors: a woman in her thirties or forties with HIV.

CDR3 in DNA: TGTGCCAGCAGCTTAGGCGGCGGGACAGTACCCTACGAGCAGTACTTC. It is translated as CASSLGGGTVPYEQYF. The chain couples TRBV7-2 to TRBJ2-7; the D gene is possibly TRBD1 (7 bases). The CDR3 has 16 residues. Trimming cost V 1 base and J 2 bases, with 15 bases left between them. Germline V gene data show CDR1 as SGHTA and CDR2 as FQGNSA.

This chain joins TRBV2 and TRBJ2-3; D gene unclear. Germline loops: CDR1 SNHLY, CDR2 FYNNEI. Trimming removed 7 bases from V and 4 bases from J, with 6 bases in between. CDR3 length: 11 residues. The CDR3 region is CASTSSDTQYF. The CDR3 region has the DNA TGTGCCAGCACTTCCTCAGATACGCAGTATTTT.

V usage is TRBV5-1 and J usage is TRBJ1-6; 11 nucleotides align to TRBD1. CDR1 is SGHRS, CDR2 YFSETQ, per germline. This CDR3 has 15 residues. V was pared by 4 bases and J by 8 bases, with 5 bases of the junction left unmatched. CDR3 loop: CASSIGTGGDSPLHF. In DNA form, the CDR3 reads TGCGCCAGCAGCATAGGGACAGGGGGGGATTCACCCCTCCACTTT.

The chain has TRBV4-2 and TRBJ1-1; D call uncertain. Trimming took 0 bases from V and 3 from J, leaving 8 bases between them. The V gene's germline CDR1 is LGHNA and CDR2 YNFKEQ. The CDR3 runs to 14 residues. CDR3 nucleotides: TGTGCCAGCAGCCAAGAGCGTGGAGACACTGAAGCTTTCTTT. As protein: CASSQERGDTEAFF.

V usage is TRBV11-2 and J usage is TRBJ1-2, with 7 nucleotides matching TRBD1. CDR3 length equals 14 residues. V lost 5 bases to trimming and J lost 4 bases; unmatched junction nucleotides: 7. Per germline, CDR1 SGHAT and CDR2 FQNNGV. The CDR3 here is CASSDQTGSYGYTF. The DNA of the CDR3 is TGTGCCAGCAGCGACCAGACAGGGTCCTATGGCTACACCTTC. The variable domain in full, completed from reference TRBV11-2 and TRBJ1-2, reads EAGVAQSPRYKIIEKRQSVAFWCNPISGHATLYWYQQILGQGPKLLIQFQNNGVVDDSQLPKDRFSAERLKGVDSTLKIQPAKLEDSAVYLCASSDQTGSYGYTFGSGTRLTVV.

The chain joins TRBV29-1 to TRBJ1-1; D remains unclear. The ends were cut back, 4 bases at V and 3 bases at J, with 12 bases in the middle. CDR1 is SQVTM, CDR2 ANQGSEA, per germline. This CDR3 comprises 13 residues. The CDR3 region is CSVAQPYDTEAFF. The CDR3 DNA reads TGCAGCGTTGCACAGCCCTATGACACTGAAGCTTTCTTT.

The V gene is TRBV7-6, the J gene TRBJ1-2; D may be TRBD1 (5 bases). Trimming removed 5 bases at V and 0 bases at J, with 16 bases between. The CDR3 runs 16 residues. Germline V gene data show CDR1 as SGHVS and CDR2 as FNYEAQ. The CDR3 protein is CASSPRLGGANYGYTF. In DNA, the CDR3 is TGTGCCAGCAGCCCCCGCCTGGGGGGAGCTAACTATGGCTACACCTTC. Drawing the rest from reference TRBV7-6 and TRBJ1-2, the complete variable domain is GAGVSQSPRYKVTKRGQDVALRCDPISGHVSLYWYRQALGQGPEFLTYFNYEAQQDKSGLPNDRFSAERPEGSISTLTIQRTEQRDSAMYRCASSPRLGGANYGYTFGSGTRLTVV.

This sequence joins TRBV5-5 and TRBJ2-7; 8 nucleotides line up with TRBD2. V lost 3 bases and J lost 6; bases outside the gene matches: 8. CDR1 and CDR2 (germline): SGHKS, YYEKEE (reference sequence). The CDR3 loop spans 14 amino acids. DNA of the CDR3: TGTGCCAGCAGCTCGGGCGCGGGGGGATCCGAGCAGTACTTC. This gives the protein CASSSGAGGSEQYF.

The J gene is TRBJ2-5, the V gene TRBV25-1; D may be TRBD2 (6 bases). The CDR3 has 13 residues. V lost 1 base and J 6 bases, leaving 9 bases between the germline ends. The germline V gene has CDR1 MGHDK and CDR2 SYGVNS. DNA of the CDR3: TGTGCCAGCAGTGAATGGGAGGTAAAGACCCAGTACTTC. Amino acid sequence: CASSEWEVKTQYF.

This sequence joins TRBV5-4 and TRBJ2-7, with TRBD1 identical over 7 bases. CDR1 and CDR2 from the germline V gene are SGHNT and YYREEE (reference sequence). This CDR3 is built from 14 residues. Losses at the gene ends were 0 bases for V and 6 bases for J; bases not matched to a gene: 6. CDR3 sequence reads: CASSLDGQAGEQYF. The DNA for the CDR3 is TGTGCCAGCAGCTTGGACGGACAGGCGGGCGAGCAGTACTTC.

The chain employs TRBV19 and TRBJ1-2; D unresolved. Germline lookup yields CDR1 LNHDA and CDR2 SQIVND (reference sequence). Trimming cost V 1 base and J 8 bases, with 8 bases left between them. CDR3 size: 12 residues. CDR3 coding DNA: TGTGCCAGTAGTATAGGTTTCCGGGGCTACACCTTC. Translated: CASSIGFRGYTF.

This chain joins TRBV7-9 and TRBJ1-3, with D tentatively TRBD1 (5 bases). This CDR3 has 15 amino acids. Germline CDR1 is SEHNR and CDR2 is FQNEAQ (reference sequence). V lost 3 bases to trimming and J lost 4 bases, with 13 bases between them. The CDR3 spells CASSFDRPRGNTIYF. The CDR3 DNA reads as TGTGCCAGCAGCTTTGACAGACCCCGGGGAAACACCATATATTTT. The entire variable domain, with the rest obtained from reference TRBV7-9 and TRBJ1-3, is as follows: DTGVSQNPRHKITKRGQNVTFRCDPISEHNRLYWYRQTLGQGPEFLTYFQNEAQLEKSRLLSDRFSAERPKGSFSTLEIQRTEQGDSAMYLCASSFDRPRGNTIYFGEGSWLTVV.

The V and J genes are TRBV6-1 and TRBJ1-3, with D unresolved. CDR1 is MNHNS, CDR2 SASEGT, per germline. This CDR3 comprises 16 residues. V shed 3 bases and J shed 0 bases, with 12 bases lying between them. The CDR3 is CASSEHAISSGNTIYF. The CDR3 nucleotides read TGTGCCAGCAGTGAGCACGCGATTAGCTCTGGAAACACCATATATTTT.

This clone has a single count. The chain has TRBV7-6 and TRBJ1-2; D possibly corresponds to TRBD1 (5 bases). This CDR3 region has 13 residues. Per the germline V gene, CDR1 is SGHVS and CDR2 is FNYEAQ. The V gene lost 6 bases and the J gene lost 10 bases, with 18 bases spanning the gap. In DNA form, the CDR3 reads TGTGCCAGCAGTCCCGGTGGGGGTTCTGACTACACCTTC. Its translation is CASSPGGGSDYTF.

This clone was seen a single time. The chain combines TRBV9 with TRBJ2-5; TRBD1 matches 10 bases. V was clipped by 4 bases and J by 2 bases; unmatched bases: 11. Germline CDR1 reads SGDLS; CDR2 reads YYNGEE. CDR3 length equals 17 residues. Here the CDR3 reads CASSTPMGTGDQETQYF. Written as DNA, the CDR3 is TGTGCCAGCAGCACACCCATGGGGACAGGGGATCAAGAGACCCAGTACTTC.

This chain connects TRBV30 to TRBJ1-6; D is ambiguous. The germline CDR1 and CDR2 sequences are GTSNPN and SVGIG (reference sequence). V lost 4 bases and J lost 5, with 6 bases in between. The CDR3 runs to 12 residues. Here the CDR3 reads CAWMRHNSPLHF. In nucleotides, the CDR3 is TGTGCCTGGATGAGACATAATTCACCCCTCCACTTT. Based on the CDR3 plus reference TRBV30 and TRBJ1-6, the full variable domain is SQTIHQWPATLVQPVGSPLSLECTVEGTSNPNLYWYRQAAGRGLQLLFYSVGIGQISSEVPQNLSASRPQDRQFILSSKKLLLSDSGFYLCAWMRHNSPLHFGNGTRLTVT.

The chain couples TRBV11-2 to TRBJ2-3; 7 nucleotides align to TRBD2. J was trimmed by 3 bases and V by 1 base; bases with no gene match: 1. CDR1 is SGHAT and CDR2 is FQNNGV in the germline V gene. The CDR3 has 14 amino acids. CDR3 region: CASSLGGGTDTQYF. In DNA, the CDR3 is TGTGCCAGCAGCTTAGGCGGGGGTACAGATACGCAGTATTTT.

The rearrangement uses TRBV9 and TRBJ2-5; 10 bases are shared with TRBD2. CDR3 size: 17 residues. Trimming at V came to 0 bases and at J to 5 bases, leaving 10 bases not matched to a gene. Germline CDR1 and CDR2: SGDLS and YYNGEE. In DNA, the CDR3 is TGTGCCAGCAGCGTAGAGCCTAGCGGGGGACCGAGGGAGACCCAGTACTTC. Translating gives CASSVEPSGGPRETQYF.

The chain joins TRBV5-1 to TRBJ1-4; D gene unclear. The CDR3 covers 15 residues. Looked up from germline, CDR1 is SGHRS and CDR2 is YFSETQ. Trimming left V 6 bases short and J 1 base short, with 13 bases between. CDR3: CASNRAGLTNEKLFF. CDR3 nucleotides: TGCGCCAGCAACCGTGCGGGATTAACTAATGAAAAACTGTTTTTT.

In nucleotides, the CDR3 is TGCGCCAGCAGCCTACGCGGGGGAGGTGTAACCAATCAGCCCCAGCATTTT. The encoded protein is CASSLRGGGVTNQPQHF. This rearrangement joins TRBV4-1 to TRBJ1-5; TRBD1 is a possible D gene (5 bases). The germline V and J ends were trimmed by 4 bases and 3 bases, with 19 bases remaining between them. Germline-derived CDR1 and CDR2 are MGHRA and YSYEKL. The CDR3 loop spans 17 amino acids.

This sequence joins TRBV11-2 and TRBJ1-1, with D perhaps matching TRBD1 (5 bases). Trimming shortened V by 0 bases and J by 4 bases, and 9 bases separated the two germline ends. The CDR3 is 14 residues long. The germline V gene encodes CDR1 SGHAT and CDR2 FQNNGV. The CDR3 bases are TGTGCCAGCAGCTTAGATTGGGGCGGCACTGAAGCTTTCTTT. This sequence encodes CASSLDWGGTEAFF.

This CDR3 reads CAISEQGKDEQYF. The CDR3 bases are TGTGCCATCAGTGAGCAGGGGAAAGACGAGCAGTACTTC. V is TRBV10-3 and J is TRBJ2-7, with D perhaps TRBD1 (6 bases). The length of the CDR3 is 13 residues. The V and J ends lost 2 bases and 5 bases respectively, with 10 bases between them. Per the germline V gene, CDR1 is ENHRY and CDR2 is SYGVKD.

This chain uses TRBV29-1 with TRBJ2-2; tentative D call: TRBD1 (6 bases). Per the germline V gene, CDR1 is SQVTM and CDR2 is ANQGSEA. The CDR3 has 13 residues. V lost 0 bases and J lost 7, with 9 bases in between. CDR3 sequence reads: CSVEDLGHGELFF. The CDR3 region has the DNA TGCAGCGTTGAAGATCTGGGACACGGGGAGCTGTTTTTT.

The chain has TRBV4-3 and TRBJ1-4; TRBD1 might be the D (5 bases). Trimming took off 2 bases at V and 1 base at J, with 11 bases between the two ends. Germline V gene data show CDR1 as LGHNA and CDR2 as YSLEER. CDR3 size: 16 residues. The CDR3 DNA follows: TGCGCCAGCAGCCAAACCTACAGGTTAACTAATGAAAAACTGTTTTTT. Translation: CASSQTYRLTNEKLFF.

The CDR3 loop reads CASSLSFRDTFAKNIQYF. CDR3 nucleotides: TGTGCCAGCAGTCTTAGCTTCAGAGACACCTTCGCCAAAAACATTCAGTACTTC. This sequence joins TRBV27 and TRBJ2-4, with D unresolved. CDR3 length: 18 amino acids. V dropped 5 bases and J dropped 1 base, with 21 bases sitting between them. CDR1 and CDR2 (germline): MNHEY, SMNVEV (reference sequence).